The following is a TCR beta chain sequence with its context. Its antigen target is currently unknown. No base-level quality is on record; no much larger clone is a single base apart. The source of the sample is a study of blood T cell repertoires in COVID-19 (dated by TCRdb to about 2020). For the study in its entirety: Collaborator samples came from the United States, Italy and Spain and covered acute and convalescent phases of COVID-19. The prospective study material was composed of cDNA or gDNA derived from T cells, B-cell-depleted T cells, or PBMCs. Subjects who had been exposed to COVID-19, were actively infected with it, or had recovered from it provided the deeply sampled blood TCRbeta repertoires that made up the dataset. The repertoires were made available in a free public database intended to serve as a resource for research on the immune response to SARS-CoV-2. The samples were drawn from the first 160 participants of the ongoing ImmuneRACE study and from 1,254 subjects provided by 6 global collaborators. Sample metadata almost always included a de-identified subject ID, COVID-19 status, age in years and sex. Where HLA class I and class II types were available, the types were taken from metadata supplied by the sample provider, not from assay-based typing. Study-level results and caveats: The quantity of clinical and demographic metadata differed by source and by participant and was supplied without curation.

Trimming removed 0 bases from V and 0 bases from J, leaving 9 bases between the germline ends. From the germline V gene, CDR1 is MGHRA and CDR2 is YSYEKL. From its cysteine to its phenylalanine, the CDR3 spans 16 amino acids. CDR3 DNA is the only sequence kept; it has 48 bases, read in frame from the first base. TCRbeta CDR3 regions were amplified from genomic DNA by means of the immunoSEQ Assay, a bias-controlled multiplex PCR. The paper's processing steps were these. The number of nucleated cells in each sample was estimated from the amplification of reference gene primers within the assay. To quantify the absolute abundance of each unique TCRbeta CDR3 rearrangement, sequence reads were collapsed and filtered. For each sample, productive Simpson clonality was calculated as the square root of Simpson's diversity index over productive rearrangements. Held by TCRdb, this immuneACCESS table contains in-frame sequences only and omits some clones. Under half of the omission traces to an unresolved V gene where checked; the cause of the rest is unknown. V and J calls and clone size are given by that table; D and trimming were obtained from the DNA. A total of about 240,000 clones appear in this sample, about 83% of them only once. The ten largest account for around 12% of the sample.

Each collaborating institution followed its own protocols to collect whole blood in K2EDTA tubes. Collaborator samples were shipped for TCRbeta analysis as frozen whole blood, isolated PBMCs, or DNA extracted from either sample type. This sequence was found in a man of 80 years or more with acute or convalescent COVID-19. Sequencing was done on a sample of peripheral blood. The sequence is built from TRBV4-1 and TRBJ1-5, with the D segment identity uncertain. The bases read TGCGCCAGCAGCCAAGATTGGCAAAGTAGCAATCAGCCCCAGCATTTT. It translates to CASSQDWQSSNQPQHF.